The 21 T cell receptor beta chains reported below all come from one sample, sequenced in a study of blood T cells in healthy people across ages. Combining a sample-barcoded 5' primer with a J-beta primer mix, a second PCR ran for about 6 to 12 cycles. TCRdb analysed the 5' RACE reads with MiXCR anew, one entry per CDR3 protein. In the table there are about 640,000 distinct CDR3 sequences, 58% of which are singletons. The specimen was blood. These receptors originate from a man aged 55 to 70 in good health.

V usage is TRBV28 and J usage is TRBJ2-7, with D perhaps matching TRBD1 (8 bases). The J call is uncertain, as TRBJ2-5 better fits the DNA end. CDR1 and CDR2 (germline): MDHEN, SYDVKM. CDR3 length equals 14 residues. CDR3 protein: CASQSLQGGETQYF. The CDR3 nucleotides are TGTGCCAGCCAAAGTTTACAGGGGGGGGAGACCCAGTACTTC.

The chain recombines TRBV6-5 with TRBJ2-5, with D possibly matching TRBD2 (6 bases). V was cut by 2 bases and J by 3 bases, with 7 bases left in between. The CDR3 covers 13 residues. The germline V gene has CDR1 MNHEY and CDR2 SVGAGI. The CDR3 is CASSYGGKETQYF. The CDR3 DNA sequence: TGTGCCAGCAGTTACGGGGGGAAAGAGACCCAGTACTTC.

The chain employs TRBV6-5 and TRBJ1-2; 9 positions match TRBD1. The CDR3 is 14 residues long. Germline-derived CDR1 and CDR2 are MNHEY and SVGAGI. The ends lost 8 bases at V and 4 bases at J; junction bases unmatched: 8. Here the CDR3 DNA reads TGTGCCAGCGCCACAGGGGGCGCTTCCTATGGCTACACCTTC. It specifies CASATGGASYGYTF.

CDR3 nucleotide sequence: TGCGCCAGCAGCCAAGGGGGCTTGGAGCAGTTCTTC. It codes for CASSQGGLEQFF. The chain has TRBV4-1 and TRBJ2-1; TRBD1 is a possible D gene (5 bases). CDR1 and CDR2 (germline): MGHRA, YSYEKL. Trimming cost V 1 base and J 10 bases, with 8 bases left between them. The CDR3 length is 12 residues.

This clonotype has just a few counts. V gene TRBV29-1 combines with J gene TRBJ1-2; D is unclear. Germline lookup yields CDR1 SQVTM and CDR2 ANQGSEA. V lost 6 bases to trimming and J lost 3 bases, with 11 bases between them. CDR3 length: 12 amino acids. The CDR3 loop reads CSVVGSDYGYTF. CDR3 coding DNA: TGCAGCGTGGTAGGGTCGGACTATGGCTACACCTTC.

V and J are TRBV20-1 and TRBJ1-2; the D gene is possibly TRBD1 (5 bases). Germline V lookup: CDR1 DFQATT, CDR2 SNEGSKA (reference sequence). V lost 6 bases and J 7 bases, leaving 18 bases between the germline ends. This CDR3 has 13 amino acids. CDR3 loop: CSARWGGFGGYTF. DNA for the CDR3: TGCAGTGCCCGTTGGGGGGGGTTTGGTGGCTACACCTTC.

This clonotype was seen a handful of times. The rearrangement joins TRBV5-1 to TRBJ2-5; D is possibly TRBD2 (5 bases). V gave up 0 bases and J gave up 2 bases, with 8 bases separating them. Germline assignment: CDR1 SGHRS and CDR2 YFSETQ. The CDR3 loop spans 14 amino acids. The CDR3 reads CASSLGRTQETQYF. For the CDR3, the DNA is TGCGCCAGCAGCTTGGGGCGGACTCAAGAGACCCAGTACTTC.

This clonotype was found many times. The chain employs TRBV19 and TRBJ2-3; D uncertain. V gave up 6 bases and J gave up 3 bases, with 16 bases separating them. The germline V gene has CDR1 LNHDA and CDR2 SQIVND (reference sequence). This CDR3 is 15 amino acids long. The CDR3 DNA is TGTGCCAGTAGCAAATCCTTGGGAAGAACAGATACGCAGTATTTT. This gives the protein CASSKSLGRTDTQYF.

V and J are TRBV7-2 and TRBJ2-6; a possible D gene is TRBD1 (6 bases). The CDR3 length is 17 residues. Trimming stripped 2 bases from V and 0 bases from J, with 11 bases between. The germline V gene encodes CDR1 SGHTA and CDR2 FQGNSA. CDR3 nucleotides: TGTGCCAGCAGCTTATTTGGGGGCCGCTCTGGGGCCAACGTCCTGACTTTC. It is translated as CASSLFGGRSGANVLTF.

The chain has TRBV7-9 and TRBJ1-2; no clear D. Between the trimmed V and J ends, which lost 5 bases and 7 bases, there was a span of 14 bases. The CDR3 has 13 residues. Germline CDR1 and CDR2: SEHNR and FQNEAQ (reference sequence). In DNA form, the CDR3 reads TGTGCCAGCAGCGTTGGGAGCTATGGTGGCTACACCTTC. Amino acids: CASSVGSYGGYTF.

This chain connects TRBV6-6 to TRBJ2-2; no definite D call. Germline CDR1 MNHNY, CDR2 SVGAGI (reference sequence). The CDR3 totals 17 residues. V lost 4 bases and J 1 base, leaving 16 bases between the germline ends. The CDR3 nucleotides are TGTGCCAGCAGTTTCCCAACCTGGTCCCTGAACACCGGGGAGCTGTTTTTT. Its translation: CASSFPTWSLNTGELFF.

This sequence joins TRBV25-1 and TRBJ2-1; 12 bases are a match to TRBD1. Trimming cost V 2 bases and J 9 bases; bases outside gene matches: 5. This CDR3 has 15 amino acids. Germline V gives CDR1 MGHDK, CDR2 SYGVNS. CDR3 protein: CASSEGGTGGGEQFF. The CDR3 region has the DNA TGTGCCAGCAGTGAAGGAGGGACAGGGGGCGGTGAGCAGTTCTTC.

This clonotype turned up a few times. The genes are TRBV6-5 and TRBJ2-7; weak D call: TRBD2 (6 bases). Germline-derived CDR1 and CDR2 are MNHEY and SVGAGI. This CDR3 spans 16 amino acids. Trimming took off 0 bases at V and 4 bases at J, with 16 bases between the two ends. The CDR3 DNA reads as TGTGCCAGCAGTTACTCGAGGTCGAGACTAGGGTACGAGCAGTACTTC. As protein: CASSYSRSRLGYEQYF.

Here the CDR3 reads CASSQAGEGNIQYF. CDR3 nucleotide sequence: TGTGCCAGCAGCCAAGCTGGAGAGGGAAACATTCAGTACTTC. The chain employs TRBV3-1 and TRBJ2-4, with TRBD2 as a possible D gene (5 bases). This CDR3 contains 14 residues. V lost 1 base to trimming and J lost 6 bases, with 10 bases between them. Germline V CDR1 and CDR2: LGHDT, YNNKEL (reference sequence).

This chain connects TRBV5-5 to TRBJ2-5, with D possibly being TRBD1 (6 bases). This CDR3 is built from 14 residues. Trimming pared 0 bases from V and 11 bases from J, leaving 17 bases between. Germline lookup yields CDR1 SGHKS and CDR2 YYEKEE (reference sequence). CDR3 sequence: CASSLVQGRNEQYF. DNA for the CDR3: TGTGCCAGCAGCTTGGTCCAGGGGAGAAATGAGCAGTACTTC.

This clonotype was found a few times. V gene TRBV6-5 combines with J gene TRBJ2-5; weak D call: TRBD2 (6 bases). The CDR3 is made up of 16 amino acids. Trimming took off 5 bases at V and 2 bases at J, with 18 bases between the two ends. The germline gives CDR1 MNHEY, CDR2 SVGAGI. CDR3 region: CASSHTAGRGQETQYF. The CDR3 coding sequence is TGTGCCAGCAGTCACACCGCGGGACGGGGACAAGAGACCCAGTACTTC.

V gene TRBV5-1 combines with J gene TRBJ2-2, with TRBD2 as a possible D gene (6 bases). The germline CDR1 and CDR2 sequences are SGHRS and YFSETQ. V was shortened by 0 bases and J by 1 base, with 10 bases between the two germline ends. The CDR3 spans 16 residues. CDR3 sequence: CASSLASGLNTGELFF. As DNA, the CDR3 is TGCGCCAGCAGCTTGGCCAGCGGGCTGAACACCGGGGAGCTGTTTTTT.

This clonotype was seen a handful of times. This chain joins TRBV4-1 and TRBJ2-1, with D tentatively TRBD2 (6 bases). CDR1 and CDR2 from the germline V gene are MGHRA and YSYEKL. Trimming stripped 1 base from V and 12 bases from J, with 13 bases between. CDR3 length equals 13 residues. The CDR3 reads CASSQGASVVQFF. For the CDR3, the DNA is TGCGCCAGCAGCCAAGGGGCTAGCGTCGTGCAGTTCTTC.

The chain carries TRBV4-2 and TRBJ2-3; a possible D gene is TRBD2 (7 bases). Germline CDR1 reads LGHNA; CDR2 reads YNFKEQ. The CDR3 is 15 residues long. Trimming stripped 1 base from V and 2 bases from J, with 10 bases between. The CDR3 region is CASSQAGGDTDTQYF. The DNA of the CDR3 is TGTGCCAGCAGCCAAGCGGGGGGCGACACAGATACGCAGTATTTT.

In this sample, this clonotype turned up a few times. V and J are TRBV20-1 and TRBJ1-2; 8 positions agree with TRBD1. Germline V gene sequence: CDR1 DFQATT, CDR2 SNEGSKA (reference sequence). The trim removed 4 bases at V and 0 bases at J, leaving 10 bases unmatched. CDR3 length equals 16 residues. CDR3 sequence reads: CSAMGTGTGANYGYTF. CDR3 nucleotide sequence: TGCAGTGCTATGGGGACAGGTACCGGTGCTAACTATGGCTACACCTTC.

V is TRBV7-2 and J is TRBJ2-7; TRBD2 aligns across 8 bases. With 5 bases clipped from V and 5 bases from J, the junction kept 11 bases outside the gene matches. The CDR3 totals 15 residues. Germline V gene sequence: CDR1 SGHTA, CDR2 FQGNSA. CDR3 sequence (DNA): TGTGCCAGCAGCCCCCATGGGGGTAGCGGGAACGAGCAGTACTTC. Its translation: CASSPHGGSGNEQYF.